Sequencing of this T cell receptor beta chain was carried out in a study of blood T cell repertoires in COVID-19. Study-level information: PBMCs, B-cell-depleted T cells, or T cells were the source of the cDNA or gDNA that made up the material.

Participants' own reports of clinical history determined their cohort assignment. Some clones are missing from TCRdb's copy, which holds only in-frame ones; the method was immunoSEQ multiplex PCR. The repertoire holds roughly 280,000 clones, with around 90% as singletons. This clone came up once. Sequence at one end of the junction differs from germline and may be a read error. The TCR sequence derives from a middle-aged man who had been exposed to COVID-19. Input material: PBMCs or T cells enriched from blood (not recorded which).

This CDR3 is CASSIGGLAGGPSFNEQFF. CDR3 bases: TGTGCCAGCAGTATAGGAGGGCTAGCGGGAGGGCCGTCCTTCAATGAGCAGTTCTTC. V and J are TRBV9 and TRBJ2-1, with TRBD2 matching over 12 bases. Germline V lookup: CDR1 SGDLS, CDR2 YYNGEE. The CDR3 totals 19 residues.